This entry describes one T cell receptor (beta chain). The primer mix had 60 Vbeta and 13 Jbeta primers. Produced via immunoSEQ multiplex PCR; TCRdb's table is partial and in-frame only. The table records about 140,000 clones, 70% to 85% of them present only once. This entry is derived from a study of cytomegalovirus exposure and HLA in healthy donors. Germline CDR1 MNHNY, CDR2 SVGAGI (reference sequence). V lost 0 bases and J lost 3, with 12 bases in between. The CDR3 totals 15 residues. The sequenced material came from PBMCs. The chain links TRBV6-6 to TRBJ2-7, with D possibly matching TRBD2 (6 bases). This sequence originates from a man aged 40-50 years in good health and CMV-seropositive. This chain's CDR3 is CASSYSTRELYEQYF. DNA for the CDR3: TGTGCCAGCAGTTACTCGACCCGGGAGCTCTACGAGCAGTACTTC.